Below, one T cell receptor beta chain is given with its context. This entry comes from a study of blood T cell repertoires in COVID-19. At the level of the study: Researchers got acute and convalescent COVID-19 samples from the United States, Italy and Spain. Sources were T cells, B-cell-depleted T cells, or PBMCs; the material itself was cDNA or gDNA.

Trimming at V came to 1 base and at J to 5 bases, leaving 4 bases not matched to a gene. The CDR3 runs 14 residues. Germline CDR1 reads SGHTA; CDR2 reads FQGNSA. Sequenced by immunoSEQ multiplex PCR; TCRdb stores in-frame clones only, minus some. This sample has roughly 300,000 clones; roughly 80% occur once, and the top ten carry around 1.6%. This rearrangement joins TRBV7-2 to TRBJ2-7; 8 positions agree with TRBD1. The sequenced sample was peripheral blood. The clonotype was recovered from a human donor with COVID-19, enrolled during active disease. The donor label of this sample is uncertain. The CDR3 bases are TGTGCCAGCAGCTTAGGGACAGGGTATGACGAGCAGTACTTC. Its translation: CASSLGTGYDEQYF. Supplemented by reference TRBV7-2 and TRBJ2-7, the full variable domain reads GAGVSQSPSNKVTEKGKDVELRCDPISGHTALYWYRQSLGQGLEFLIYFQGNSAPDKSGLPSDRFSAERTGGSVSTLTIQRTQQEDSAVYLCASSLGTGYDEQYFGPGTRLTVT.